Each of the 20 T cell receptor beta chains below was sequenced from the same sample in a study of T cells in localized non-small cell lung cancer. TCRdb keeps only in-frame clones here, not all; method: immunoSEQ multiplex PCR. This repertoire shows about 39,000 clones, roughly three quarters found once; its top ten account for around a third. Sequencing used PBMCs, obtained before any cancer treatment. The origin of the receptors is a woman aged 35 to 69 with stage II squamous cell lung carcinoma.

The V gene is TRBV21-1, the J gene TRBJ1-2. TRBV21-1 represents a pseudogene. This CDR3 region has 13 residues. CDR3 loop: CASWTAGSFRYTF. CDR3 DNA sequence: TGTGCCAGCTGGACGGCCGGCTCTTTTAGGTACACCTTC.

CDR3 amino acids: CASSVGGQNTEAFF. The CDR3 DNA reads as TGTGCCAGCAGCGTCGGGGGACAAAACACTGAAGCTTTCTTT. The chain couples TRBV28 to TRBJ1-1; the D gene is possibly TRBD1 (6 bases). The CDR3 extends over 14 amino acids. Germline V lookup: CDR1 MDHEN, CDR2 SYDVKM. The V end was cut by 6 bases, the J end by 2 bases, with 13 bases between.

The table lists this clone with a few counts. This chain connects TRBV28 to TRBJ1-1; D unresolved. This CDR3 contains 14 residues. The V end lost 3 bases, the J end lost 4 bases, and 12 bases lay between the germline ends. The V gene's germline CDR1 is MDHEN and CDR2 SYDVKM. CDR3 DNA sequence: TGTGCCAGCAGTTTGATCAGGACCTTCACTGAAGCTTTCTTT. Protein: CASSLIRTFTEAFF.

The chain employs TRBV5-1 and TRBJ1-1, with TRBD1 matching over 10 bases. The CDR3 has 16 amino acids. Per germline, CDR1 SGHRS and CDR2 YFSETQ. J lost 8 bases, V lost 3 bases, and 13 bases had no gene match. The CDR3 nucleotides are TGCGCCAGCAGCTCAGGACAGGGGGTGATTAATAGGGAAGCTTTCTTT. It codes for CASSSGQGVINREAFF.

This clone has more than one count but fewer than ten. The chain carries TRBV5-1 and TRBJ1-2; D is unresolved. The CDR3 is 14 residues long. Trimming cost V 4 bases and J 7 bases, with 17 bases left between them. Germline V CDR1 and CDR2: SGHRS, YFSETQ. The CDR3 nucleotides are TGCGCCAGCAGCACGCCCGGGGAGGGAAGTGGCTACACCTTC. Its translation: CASSTPGEGSGYTF.

The CDR3 region has the DNA TGTGCCAGCACCAACACAGGGAAGACCGGGGAGCTGTTTTTT. Its translation is CASTNTGKTGELFF. The chain is built from TRBV28 and TRBJ2-2; D might be TRBD1 (6 bases). The CDR3 is 14 residues long. Looked up from germline, CDR1 is MDHEN and CDR2 is SYDVKM. Trimming removed 7 bases at V and 5 bases at J, with 14 bases between.

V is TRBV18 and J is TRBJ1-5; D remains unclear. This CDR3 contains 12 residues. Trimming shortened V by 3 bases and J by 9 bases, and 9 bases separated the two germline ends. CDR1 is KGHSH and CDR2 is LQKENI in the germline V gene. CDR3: CASSPQDGPQHF. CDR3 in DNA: TGTGCCAGCTCACCCCAGGATGGGCCCCAGCATTTT.

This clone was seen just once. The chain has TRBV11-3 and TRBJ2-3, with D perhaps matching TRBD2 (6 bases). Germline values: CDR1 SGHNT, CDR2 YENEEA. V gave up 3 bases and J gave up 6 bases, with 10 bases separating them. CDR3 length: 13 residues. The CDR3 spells CASSLAGRDTQYF. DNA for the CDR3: TGTGCCAGCAGCTTGGCGGGGCGGGATACGCAGTATTTT.

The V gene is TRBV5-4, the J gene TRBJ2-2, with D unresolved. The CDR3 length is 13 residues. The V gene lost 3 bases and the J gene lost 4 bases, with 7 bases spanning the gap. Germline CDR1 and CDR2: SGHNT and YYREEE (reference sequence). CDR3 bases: TGTGCCAGCAGCTCTGATTCCACCGGGGAGCTGTTTTTT. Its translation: CASSSDSTGELFF. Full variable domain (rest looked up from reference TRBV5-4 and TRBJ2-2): ETGVTQSPTHLIKTRGQQVTLRCSSQSGHNTVSWYQQALGQGPQFIFQYYREEENGRGNFPPRFSGLQFPNYSSELNVNALELDDSALYLCASSSDSTGELFFGEGSRLTVL.

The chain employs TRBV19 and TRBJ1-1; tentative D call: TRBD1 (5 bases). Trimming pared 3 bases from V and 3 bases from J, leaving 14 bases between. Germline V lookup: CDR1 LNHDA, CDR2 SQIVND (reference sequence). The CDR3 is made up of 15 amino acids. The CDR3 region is CASSMSGQPYTEAFF. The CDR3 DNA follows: TGTGCCAGTAGTATGTCGGGGCAGCCCTACACTGAAGCTTTCTTT.

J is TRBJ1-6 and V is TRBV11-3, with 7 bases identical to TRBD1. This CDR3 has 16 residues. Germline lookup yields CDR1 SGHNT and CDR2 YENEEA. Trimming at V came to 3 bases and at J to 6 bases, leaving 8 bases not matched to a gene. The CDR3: CASSFGRDRANSPLHF. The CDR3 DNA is TGTGCCAGCAGCTTCGGAAGGGACAGAGCTAATTCACCCCTCCACTTT.

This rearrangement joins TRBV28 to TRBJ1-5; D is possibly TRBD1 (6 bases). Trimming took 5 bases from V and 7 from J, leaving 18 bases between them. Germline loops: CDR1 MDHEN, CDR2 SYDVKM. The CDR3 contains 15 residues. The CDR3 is CASSPPGGHGQPQHF. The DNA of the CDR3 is TGTGCCAGCAGTCCCCCGGGGGGGCATGGCCAGCCCCAGCATTTT.

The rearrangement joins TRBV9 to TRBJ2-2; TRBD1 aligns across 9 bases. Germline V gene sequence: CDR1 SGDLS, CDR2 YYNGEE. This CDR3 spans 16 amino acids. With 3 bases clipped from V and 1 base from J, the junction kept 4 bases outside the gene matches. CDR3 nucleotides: TGTGCCAGCAGCGAACAGGGGGCTTTGAACACCGGGGAGCTGTTTTTT. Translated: CASSEQGALNTGELFF.

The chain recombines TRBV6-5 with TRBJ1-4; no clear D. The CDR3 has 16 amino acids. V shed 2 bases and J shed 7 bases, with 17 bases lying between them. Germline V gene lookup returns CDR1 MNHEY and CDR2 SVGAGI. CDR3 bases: TGTGCCAGCAGTTACGGAGGTTCAGGAGGGAGTGAAAAACTGTTTTTT. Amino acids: CASSYGGSGGSEKLFF.

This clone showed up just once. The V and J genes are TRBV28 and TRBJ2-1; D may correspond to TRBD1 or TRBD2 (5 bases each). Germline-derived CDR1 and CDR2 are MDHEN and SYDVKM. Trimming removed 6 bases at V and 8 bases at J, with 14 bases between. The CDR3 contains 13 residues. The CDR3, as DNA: TGTGCCAGCAGGTCGGGGCAGCTCCATGAGCAGTTCTTC. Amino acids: CASRSGQLHEQFF.

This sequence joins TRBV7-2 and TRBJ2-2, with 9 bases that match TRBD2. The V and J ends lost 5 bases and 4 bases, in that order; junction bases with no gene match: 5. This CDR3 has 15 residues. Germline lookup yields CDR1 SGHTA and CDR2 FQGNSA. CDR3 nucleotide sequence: TGTGCCAGCAGCCCACTAGCGGGTAGCACCGGGGAGCTGTTTTTT. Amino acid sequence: CASSPLAGSTGELFF.

The CDR3 protein is CAISDRTEIYGYTF. The CDR3 DNA is TGTGCCATCAGTGATCGGACAGAAATCTATGGCTACACCTTC. V gene TRBV10-3 combines with J gene TRBJ1-2, with TRBD1 as a possible D gene (6 bases). Germline CDR1 and CDR2: ENHRY and SYGVKD. V gave up 3 bases and J gave up 4 bases, with 12 bases separating them. This CDR3 has 14 amino acids.

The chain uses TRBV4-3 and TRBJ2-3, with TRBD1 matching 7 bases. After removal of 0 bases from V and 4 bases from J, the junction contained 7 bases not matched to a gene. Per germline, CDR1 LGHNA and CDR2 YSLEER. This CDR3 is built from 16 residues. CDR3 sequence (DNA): TGCGCCAGCAGCCAAGACTCGGAACAGGGGCCAGATACGCAGTATTTT. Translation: CASSQDSEQGPDTQYF.

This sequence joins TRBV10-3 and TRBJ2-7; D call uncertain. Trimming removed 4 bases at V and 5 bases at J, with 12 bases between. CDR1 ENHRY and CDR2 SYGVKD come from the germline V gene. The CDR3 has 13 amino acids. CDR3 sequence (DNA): TGTGCCATCAGTGCGTCCGCAGTTGACGAGCAGTACGTC. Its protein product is CAISASAVDEQYV.

CDR3 amino acids: CASSPKGRDSQETQYF. DNA for the CDR3: TGTGCCAGCAGCCCGAAAGGCCGGGACTCCCAAGAGACCCAGTACTTC. The rearrangement links TRBV7-8 to TRBJ2-5, with TRBD2 as a possible D gene (6 bases). CDR1 and CDR2 from the germline V gene are SGHVS and FQNEAQ. The CDR3 loop spans 16 amino acids. V lost 5 bases and J 1 base, leaving 17 bases between the germline ends.